Following are 28 T cell receptor beta chains from one sample sequenced in a study of blood T cell repertoires in COVID-19. The data were produced by immunoSEQ multiplex PCR, yet TCRdb's version contains in-frame clones alone and is incomplete. Among fewer than 400,000 clones, roughly 91% were seen once, and the ten largest hold 1.5% to 2%. Sequenced input: PBMCs or T cells enriched from blood (not recorded which). The receptors were sampled from a woman in her twenties or thirties who had recovered from COVID-19.

The chain couples TRBV18 to TRBJ1-1, with 8 bases matching TRBD1. CDR1 is KGHSH, CDR2 LQKENI, per germline. Trimming took 2 bases from V and 6 from J; bases not matched to a gene: 5. CDR3 length: 14 residues. The DNA for the CDR3 is TGTGCCAGCTCACCAACCCAGGGGGCCTCTGAAGCTTTCTTT. Protein product: CASSPTQGASEAFF.

This clone came up once. This sequence joins TRBV7-9 and TRBJ1-4; 7 nucleotides agree with TRBD1. The J segment lost 5 bases and the V segment lost 4 bases, leaving 10 bases of the junction unmatched. The CDR3 consists of 16 residues. Germline V gene data show CDR1 as SEHNR and CDR2 as FQNEAQ (reference sequence). The CDR3 nucleotides are TGTGCCAGCAGCTCAAATTACAGGGGCCCCAATGAAAAACTGTTTTTT. This sequence encodes CASSSNYRGPNEKLFF.

V and J are TRBV5-6 and TRBJ2-1; 13 bases are shared with TRBD2. Germline V lookup: CDR1 SGHDT, CDR2 YYEEEE. Germline trimming cut 0 bases from V and 12 bases from J; bases unmatched to any gene: 9. The CDR3 is 16 amino acids. CDR3 nucleotides: TGTGCCAGCAGCTTGGTCCTACTAGCGGGGGGGTTCCGGCAGTTCTTC. This sequence encodes CASSLVLLAGGFRQFF.

This clone came up a few times. The chain is built from TRBV7-3 and TRBJ1-6; 8 bases are shared with TRBD1. Trimming at V came to 5 bases and at J to 10 bases, leaving 10 bases not matched to a gene. CDR1 is SGHTA, CDR2 FQGTGA, per germline. The CDR3 loop spans 15 amino acids. CDR3 protein: CASSAGGQGGSPLHF. The CDR3, as DNA: TGTGCCAGCAGCGCCGGAGGACAGGGAGGCTCACCCCTCCACTTT.

The chain is built from TRBV5-1 and TRBJ1-1; D gene unclear. Germline lookup yields CDR1 SGHRS and CDR2 YFSETQ. The CDR3 is 18 residues long. The ends were cut back, 4 bases at V and 1 base at J, with 23 bases in the middle. This CDR3 reads CASSPGGYRPNGNTEAFF. The CDR3 DNA follows: TGCGCCAGCAGCCCGGGAGGGTATAGACCCAATGGGAACACTGAAGCTTTCTTT.

J is TRBJ2-5 and V is TRBV10-3; 7 nucleotides match TRBD1. Germline V gene sequence: CDR1 ENHRY, CDR2 SYGVKD. CDR3 length equals 14 residues. The J segment lost 2 bases and the V segment lost 6 bases, leaving 6 bases of the junction unmatched. As DNA, the CDR3 is TGTGCCATCAGCTTCGGGACAGAACAAGAGACCCAGTACTTC. Protein: CAISFGTEQETQYF.

This rearrangement joins TRBV27 to TRBJ2-5; 9 bases are a match to TRBD2. The V gene end was trimmed by 5 bases and the J gene end by 5 bases; junction bases not matched to a gene: 9. Germline CDR1 reads MNHEY; CDR2 reads SMNVEV (reference sequence). This CDR3 is built from 15 residues. Here the CDR3 reads CASSPHSGSRETQYF. The CDR3 region has the DNA TGTGCCAGCAGTCCCCATAGCGGGAGCCGGGAGACCCAGTACTTC.

The chain's CDR3 is CASSQERNTEAFF. CDR3 DNA sequence: TGCGCCAGCAGCCAAGAGCGAAACACTGAAGCTTTCTTT. The chain has TRBV4-3 and TRBJ1-1; no reliable D call. Trimming took off 0 bases at V and 2 bases at J, with 4 bases between the two ends. Germline V gene sequence: CDR1 LGHNA, CDR2 YSLEER. The CDR3 runs to 13 residues.

J is TRBJ2-2 and V is TRBV19; no clear D gene. The V end was cut by 7 bases, the J end by 7 bases, with 16 bases between. This CDR3 has 14 residues. Germline V gene sequence: CDR1 LNHDA, CDR2 SQIVND (reference sequence). The CDR3 DNA sequence: TGTGCCAGTAAAGTGTTGGCGAGAGGCGGGGAGCTGTTTTTT. This sequence encodes CASKVLARGGELFF.

The sample holds one count of this clone. The chain couples TRBV15 to TRBJ1-2, with D maybe TRBD1 (5 bases). Germline CDR1 and CDR2: LNHNV and YYDKDF (reference sequence). Trimming removed 0 bases from V and 7 bases from J, with 15 bases in between. The CDR3 is 15 residues long. The CDR3 DNA follows: TGTGCCACCAGCAGAGACCCCGGGAGGGGCCTTGGCTACACCTTC. Amino acid sequence: CATSRDPGRGLGYTF.

This chain links TRBV5-4 with TRBJ2-1; 8 positions match TRBD2. The CDR3 is made up of 13 amino acids. After removal of 3 bases from V and 9 bases from J, the junction contained 5 bases not matched to a gene. CDR1 and CDR2 (germline): SGHNT, YYREEE (reference sequence). CDR3 sequence: CASSSSGRGEQFF. The CDR3 bases are TGTGCCAGCAGCTCTAGCGGGCGGGGTGAGCAGTTCTTC.

This rearrangement joins TRBV12-3 or TRBV12-4 to TRBJ1-6; 7 bases match TRBD1. The CDR3 length is 13 residues. Trimming cost V 6 bases and J 10 bases; bases outside gene matches: 6. The CDR3 DNA is TGTGCCAGCAGAAACAGGGGTTCCTCACCCCTCCACTTT. It translates to CASRNRGSSPLHF.

The sample holds one count of this clone. The chain recombines TRBV6-5 with TRBJ1-1; no clear D. This CDR3 has 12 residues. Germline-derived CDR1 and CDR2 are MNHEY and SVGAGI. The V end lost 5 bases, the J end lost 11 bases, and 15 bases lay between the germline ends. The CDR3 loop is CASSRSEGRAFF. The CDR3 DNA is TGTGCCAGCAGTCGTTCGGAGGGTCGGGCTTTCTTT.

This clone was detected ten times or more. The V gene is TRBV3-1 (or the pseudogene TRBV3-2), the J gene TRBJ1-2, with D uncertain. The ends were cut back, 1 base at V and 7 bases at J, with 19 bases in the middle. Germline V gene sequence: CDR1 LGHDT, CDR2 YNNKEL (reference sequence). This CDR3 is 16 amino acids long. The CDR3 coding sequence is TGTGCCAGCAGCCAAGCTTTTAAGGCCCCTGGAGGTGGCTACACCTTC. This translates into CASSQAFKAPGGGYTF.

This clone has just one count. The rearrangement links TRBV29-1 to TRBJ2-1; 8 bases align to TRBD1. Germline loops: CDR1 SQVTM, CDR2 ANQGSEA. The ends lost 1 base at V and 3 bases at J; junction bases unmatched: 2. CDR3 length: 14 amino acids. CDR3 DNA sequence: TGCAGCGTTGAAGGCAGGGGGCACTACAATGAGCAGTTCTTC. This gives the protein CSVEGRGHYNEQFF.

In its sample, this clone was seen once. The chain combines TRBV19 with TRBJ1-6; 7 positions agree with TRBD1. CDR1 is LNHDA, CDR2 SQIVND, per germline (reference sequence). The CDR3 totals 13 residues. V shed 5 bases, J shed 10 bases, and the junction held 5 bases outside the gene matches. The CDR3 nucleotides are TGTGCCAGTAGTGACAGGGCTGAATCACCCCTCCACTTT. Its protein product is CASSDRAESPLHF.

This clone was seen once. The CDR3 sequence is CASSFRASYEQYF. The CDR3 DNA sequence: TGTGCCAGCAGCTTCAGGGCCTCCTACGAGCAGTACTTC. V gene TRBV7-2 combines with J gene TRBJ2-7; D possibly corresponds to TRBD1 (5 bases). Germline V gene lookup returns CDR1 SGHTA and CDR2 FQGNSA. This CDR3 spans 13 amino acids. Trimming pared 3 bases from V and 0 bases from J, leaving 6 bases between.

This clone was counted only a few times. The chain is built from TRBV29-1 and TRBJ2-7; 7 bases are shared with TRBD2. In germline, CDR1 is SQVTM, CDR2 ANQGSEA. CDR3 size: 13 residues. The ends lost 3 bases at V and 1 base at J; junction bases unmatched: 3. As DNA, the CDR3 is TGCAGCGTTGAGATGGGAGGGTCCTACGAGCAGTACTTC. Its protein is CSVEMGGSYEQYF.

This sequence joins TRBV7-2 and TRBJ1-6, with 9 nucleotides matching TRBD1. Germline values: CDR1 SGHTA, CDR2 FQGNSA. The CDR3 spans 17 residues. V shed 4 bases, J shed 9 bases, and the junction held 13 bases outside the gene matches. The CDR3 nucleotides are TGTGCCAGCAGCTCACCGCCGGGACAGGGCAGGTTTTCACCCCTCCACTTT. It codes for CASSSPPGQGRFSPLHF.

This clone was seen only once. V usage is TRBV5-1 and J usage is TRBJ2-7; D gene ambiguous. This CDR3 contains 13 residues. CDR1 is SGHRS and CDR2 is YFSETQ in the germline V gene. The V end was cut by 2 bases, the J end by 0 bases, with 6 bases between. The CDR3 is CASSLSSSYEQYF. The CDR3, as DNA: TGCGCCAGCAGCTTATCCAGCTCCTACGAGCAGTACTTC.

The chain links TRBV7-3 to TRBJ2-1, with 8 positions matching TRBD1. V lost 6 bases to trimming and J lost 9 bases; unmatched junction nucleotides: 4. This CDR3 is 12 amino acids long. Germline lookup yields CDR1 SGHTA and CDR2 FQGTGA. The CDR3 reads CASRNDRGEQFF. In DNA form, the CDR3 reads TGTGCCAGCAGGAACGACAGGGGTGAGCAGTTCTTC.

The chain joins TRBV7-9 to TRBJ2-5, with D possibly matching TRBD2 (6 bases). The V end was cut by 3 bases, the J end by 1 base, with 9 bases between. From germline, CDR1 is SEHNR and CDR2 FQNEAQ (reference sequence). There are 14 residues in the CDR3. The CDR3 nucleotides are TGTGCCAGCAGCTTTCCGGGACTCCAAGAGACCCAGTACTTC. Amino acid sequence: CASSFPGLQETQYF. Full variable domain (outside the CDR3, taken from reference TRBV7-9 and TRBJ2-5): DTGVSQNPRHKITKRGQNVTFRCDPISEHNRLYWYRQTLGQGPEFLTYFQNEAQLEKSRLLSDRFSAERPKGSFSTLEIQRTEQGDSAMYLCASSFPGLQETQYFGPGTRLLVL.

The chain joins TRBV27 to TRBJ2-5, with a tentative D call TRBD1 (6 bases). The CDR3 loop spans 13 amino acids. Germline CDR1 reads MNHEY; CDR2 reads SMNVEV (reference sequence). Trimming cost V 6 bases and J 2 bases, with 10 bases left between them. This CDR3 is CASRRTAQETQYF. CDR3 nucleotide sequence: TGTGCCAGCAGAAGGACAGCACAAGAGACCCAGTACTTC.

V is TRBV15 and J is TRBJ2-5; TRBD1 matches at 9 bases. Losses at the gene ends were 5 bases for V and 0 bases for J; bases not matched to a gene: 13. Germline CDR1 and CDR2: LNHNV and YYDKDF (reference sequence). CDR3 length: 18 residues. The CDR3, as DNA: TGTGCCACCAGCCTATTTCCGCGGGACAGGGAGTACCAAGAGACCCAGTACTTC. Protein: CATSLFPRDREYQETQYF.

The count of this clone is one. This chain connects TRBV19 to TRBJ1-1; D is ambiguous. There are 13 residues in the CDR3. V was cut by 8 bases and J by 3 bases, with 13 bases left in between. Germline V CDR1 and CDR2: LNHDA, SQIVND (reference sequence). This CDR3 is CASATLPDTEAFF. DNA for the CDR3: TGTGCCAGTGCGACACTCCCGGACACTGAAGCTTTCTTT.

The chain uses TRBV5-4 and TRBJ2-7, with TRBD1 identical over 8 bases. V lost 0 bases, J lost 3 bases, and 11 bases stayed unmatched. There are 17 residues in the CDR3. Per germline, CDR1 SGHNT and CDR2 YYREEE (reference sequence). CDR3 in amino acids: CASSLAAGGASFYEQYF. CDR3 coding DNA: TGTGCCAGCAGCTTGGCGGCAGGGGGCGCGTCGTTCTACGAGCAGTACTTC.

The chain combines TRBV7-2 with TRBJ1-2, with D possibly being TRBD1 (5 bases). Germline values: CDR1 SGHTA, CDR2 FQGNSA. This CDR3 has 14 residues. V lost 6 bases and J 1 base, leaving 12 bases between the germline ends. CDR3 sequence reads: CASSSDSYNYGYTF. CDR3 nucleotides: TGTGCCAGCAGTTCCGACAGCTATAACTATGGCTACACCTTC.

The chain has TRBV7-2 and TRBJ1-1; D is perhaps TRBD1 (5 bases). CDR3 length: 14 residues. CDR1 and CDR2 from the germline V gene are SGHTA and FQGNSA. The V end was cut by 2 bases, the J end by 5 bases, with 12 bases between. CDR3 DNA sequence: TGTGCCAGCAGCTTAAACACCGGGGGGACTGAAGCTTTCTTT. This translates into CASSLNTGGTEAFF.